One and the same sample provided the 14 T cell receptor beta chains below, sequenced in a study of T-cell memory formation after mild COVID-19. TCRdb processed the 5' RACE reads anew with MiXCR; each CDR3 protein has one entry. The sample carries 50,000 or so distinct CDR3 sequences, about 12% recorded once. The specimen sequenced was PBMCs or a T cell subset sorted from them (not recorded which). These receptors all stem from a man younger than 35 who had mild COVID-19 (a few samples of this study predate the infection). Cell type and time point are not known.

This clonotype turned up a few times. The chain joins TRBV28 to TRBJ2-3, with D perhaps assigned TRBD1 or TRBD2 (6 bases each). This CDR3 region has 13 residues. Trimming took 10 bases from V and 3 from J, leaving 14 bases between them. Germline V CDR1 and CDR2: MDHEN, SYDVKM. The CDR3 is CATKKGGTDTQYF. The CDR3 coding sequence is TGTGCCACCAAGAAAGGGGGGACAGATACGCAGTATTTT.

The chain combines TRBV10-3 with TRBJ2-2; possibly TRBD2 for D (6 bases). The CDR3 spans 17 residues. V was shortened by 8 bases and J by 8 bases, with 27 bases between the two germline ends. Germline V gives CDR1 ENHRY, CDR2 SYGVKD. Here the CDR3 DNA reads TGTGCCATCCTCTCCTCCCCCGGGACCGGGGGTAGTGGGGAGCTGTTTTTT. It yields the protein CAILSSPGTGGSGELFF.

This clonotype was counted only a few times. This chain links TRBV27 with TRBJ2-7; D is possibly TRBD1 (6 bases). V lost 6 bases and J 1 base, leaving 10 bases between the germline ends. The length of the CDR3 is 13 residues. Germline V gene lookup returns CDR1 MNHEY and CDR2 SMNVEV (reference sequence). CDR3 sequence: CASRSTGSYEQYF. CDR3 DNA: TGTGCCAGCAGGTCGACAGGTTCCTACGAGCAGTACTTC.

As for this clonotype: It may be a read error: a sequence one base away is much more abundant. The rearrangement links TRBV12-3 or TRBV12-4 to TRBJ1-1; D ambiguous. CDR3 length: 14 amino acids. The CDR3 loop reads CARSLATAGTEAFF. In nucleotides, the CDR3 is TGTGCCAGAAGTTTAGCGACGGCCGGCACTGAAGCTTTCTTT.

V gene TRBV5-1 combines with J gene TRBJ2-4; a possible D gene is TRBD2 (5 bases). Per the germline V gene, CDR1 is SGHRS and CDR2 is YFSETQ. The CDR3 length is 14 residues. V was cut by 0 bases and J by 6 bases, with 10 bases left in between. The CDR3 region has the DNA TGCGCCAGCAGCTTGGGGGGAGAGGGAAACATTCAGTACTTC. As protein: CASSLGGEGNIQYF.

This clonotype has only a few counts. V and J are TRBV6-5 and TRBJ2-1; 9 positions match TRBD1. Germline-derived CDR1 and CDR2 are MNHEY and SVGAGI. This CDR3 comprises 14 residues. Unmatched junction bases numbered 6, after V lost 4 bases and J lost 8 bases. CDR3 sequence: CASSSSDRGHEQFF. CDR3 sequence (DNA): TGTGCCAGCAGTTCATCGGACAGGGGCCATGAGCAGTTCTTC.

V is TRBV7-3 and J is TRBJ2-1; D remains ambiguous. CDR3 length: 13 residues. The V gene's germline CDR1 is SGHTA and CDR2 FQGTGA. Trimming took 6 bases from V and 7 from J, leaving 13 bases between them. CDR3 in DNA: TGTGCCAGCAGTCCAGGAAGCTCGAATGAGCAGTTCTTC. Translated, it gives CASSPGSSNEQFF. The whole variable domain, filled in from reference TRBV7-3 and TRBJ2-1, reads GAGVSQTPSNKVTEKGKYVELRCDPISGHTALYWYRQSLGQGPEFLIYFQGTGAADDSGLPNDRFFAVRPEGSVSTLKIQRTERGDSAVYLCASSPGSSNEQFFGPGTRLTVL.

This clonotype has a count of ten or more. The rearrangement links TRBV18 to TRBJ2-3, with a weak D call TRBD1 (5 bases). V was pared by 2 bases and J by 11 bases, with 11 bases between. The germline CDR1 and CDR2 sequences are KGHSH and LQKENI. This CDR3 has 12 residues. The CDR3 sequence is CASSPKGRKQYF. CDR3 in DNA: TGTGCCAGCTCACCAAAGGGGCGCAAGCAGTATTTT.

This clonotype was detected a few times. The CDR3 DNA reads as TGTGCCAGCAGCTTACGCGCAGAATCCTACGAGCAGTACTTC. Translating gives CASSLRAESYEQYF. The V call is TRBV5-5, the J call TRBJ2-7; D call uncertain. The germline gives CDR1 SGHKS, CDR2 YYEKEE (reference sequence). CDR3 length: 14 residues. The V end lost 2 bases, the J end lost 1 base, and 10 bases lay between the germline ends.

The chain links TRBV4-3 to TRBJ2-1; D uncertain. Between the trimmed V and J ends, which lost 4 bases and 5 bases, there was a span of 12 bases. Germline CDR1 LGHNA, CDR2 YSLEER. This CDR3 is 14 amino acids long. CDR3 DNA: TGCGCCAGCAGCCGAGCCCCCTCGAACAATGAGCAGTTCTTC. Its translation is CASSRAPSNNEQFF.

This CDR3 is CASSRQGKLSEQYF. The CDR3 DNA reads as TGTGCCAGCAGCAGACAGGGGAAGTTGAGCGAGCAGTACTTC. The chain links TRBV6-2 or TRBV6-3 to TRBJ2-7; 8 nucleotides line up with TRBD1. This CDR3 region has 14 residues. The V segment lost 6 bases and the J segment 6 bases; nucleotides outside the gene matches: 10. Per germline, CDR1 MNHEY and CDR2 SVGEGT.

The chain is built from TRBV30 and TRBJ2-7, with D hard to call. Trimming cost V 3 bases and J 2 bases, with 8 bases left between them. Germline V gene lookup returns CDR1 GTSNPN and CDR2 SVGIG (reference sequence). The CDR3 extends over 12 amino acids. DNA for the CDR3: TGTGCCTGGAGAGGTTTCCCCTACGAGCAGTACTTC. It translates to CAWRGFPYEQYF.

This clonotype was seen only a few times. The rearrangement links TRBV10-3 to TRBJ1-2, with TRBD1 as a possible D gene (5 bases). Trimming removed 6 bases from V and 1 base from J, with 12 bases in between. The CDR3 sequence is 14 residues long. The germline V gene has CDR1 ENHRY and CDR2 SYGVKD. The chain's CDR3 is CAISPGGSNYGYTF. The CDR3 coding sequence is TGTGCCATCAGCCCCGGGGGAAGTAACTATGGCTACACCTTC.

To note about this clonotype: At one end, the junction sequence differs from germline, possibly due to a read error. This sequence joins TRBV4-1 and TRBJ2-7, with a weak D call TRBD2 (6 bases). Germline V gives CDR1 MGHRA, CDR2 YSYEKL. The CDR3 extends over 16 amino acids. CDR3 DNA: TGCGCCAGCAGCCAAGGCGGGACCTCTTCCTACTACGGGCAGTACTTC. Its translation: CASSQGGTSSYYGQYF.